This is a list of T cell receptor beta chains from one sample in a study of cytomegalovirus exposure and HLA in healthy donors. TCRdb keeps only in-frame clones here, not all; method: immunoSEQ multiplex PCR. Here the sample spans some 190,000 clones, about 81% being singletons. The sample consisted of PBMCs. The receptors originated from a man between 18 and 35 years old in good health and CMV-seronegative. CDR3s include the opening cysteine and the closing phenylalanine or tryptophan. The D gene is left open where the match is weak. A clone size is listed for some rows: how often the clone was seen (once, few, many), or a class if it is expanded.

cdr3_length	j_call	clone_size	d_call	v_call	cdr3_nt	cdr3_aa
15	TRBJ1-4	-	-	TRBV2	TGTGCCAGCAATTGGGGCAGCCCAACTAATGAAAAACTGTTTTTT	CASNWGSPTNEKLFF
16	TRBJ2-2	-	-	TRBV5-6	TGTGCCAGCAGCTTGGTGAGAGGGATGAACACCGGGGAGCTGTTTTTT	CASSLVRGMNTGELFF
16	TRBJ1-1	-	-	TRBV4-1	TGCGCCAGCAGCCAACGGTTCGTCGCGGGTAACACTGAAGCTTTCTTT	CASSQRFVAGNTEAFF
13	TRBJ2-7	-	-	TRBV27	TGTGCCAGCAGTTTAAGGCAGGGCTACGAGCAGTACTTC	CASSLRQGYEQYF
15	TRBJ2-5	-	TRBD2	TRBV5-4	TGTGCCAGCAGCCCCGTAGCGGGGATGGGGGAGACCCAGTACTTC	CASSPVAGMGETQYF
14	TRBJ2-7	-	TRBD1	TRBV2	TGTGCCAGCATCTCCGGACAGGGTTTTGGAGAGCAGTACTTC	CASISGQGFGEQYF
15	TRBJ2-3	-	TRBD2	TRBV5-4	TGTGCCAGCCAGCGGGACCAGACTCCCACAGATACGCAGTATTTT	CASQRDQTPTDTQYF
13	TRBJ1-2	-	-	TRBV6-5	TGTGCCAGCAGTTATGCAGGCTTAGATGGCTACACCTTC	CASSYAGLDGYTF
15	TRBJ2-7	-	-	TRBV5-6	TGTGCCAGCAGCTTGGTTCCCACAGGAAGATACGAGCAGTACTTC	CASSLVPTGRYEQYF
15	TRBJ1-4	-	-	TRBV27	TGTGCCAGCAGTTTTGCGGGGAGCACTAATGAAAAACTGTTTTTT	CASSFAGSTNEKLFF
15	TRBJ1-5	-	-	TRBV5-1	TGCGCCAGCAGCTGGGACTCGGGTTTCAATCAGCCCCAGCATTTT	CASSWDSGFNQPQHF
14	TRBJ1-2	-	TRBD1	TRBV28	TGTGCCAGCAGTTTAATCGGACAGGGCGGGGGCTACACCTTC	CASSLIGQGGGYTF
16	TRBJ1-5	-	TRBD1	TRBV28	TGTGCCAGCAGTTTAGCTGGACAGGGTTTAAATCAGCCCCAGCATTTT	CASSLAGQGLNQPQHF
14	TRBJ2-7	once	-	TRBV2	TGTGCCAGCAGTATTGGACTAACCTACACCTGGGGGTACTTC	CASSIGLTYTWGYF
15	TRBJ2-4	once	-	TRBV7-2	TGTGCCAGCAGCTTAGGGAGGGGTACCAAAAACATTCAGTACTTC	CASSLGRGTKNIQYF
13	TRBJ1-2	-	TRBD1	TRBV2	TGTGCCAGCAAAAGGACAGGGGACTATGGCTACACCTTC	CASKRTGDYGYTF
13	TRBJ2-7	-	-	TRBV7-8	TGTGCCAGCAGCTCCAGCGAGGCCTACGAGCAGTACTTC	CASSSSEAYEQYF
14	TRBJ1-1	-	-	TRBV6-6	TGTGCCAGCAGTTACAGACTCTCAAACACTGAAGCTTTCTTT	CASSYRLSNTEAFF
19	TRBJ1-3	-	TRBD1	TRBV19	TGTGCCAGTAGTGTCACCCGGACAGGGAGAGGCGTGAGTGGAAACACCATATATTTT	CASSVTRTGRGVSGNTIYF
13	TRBJ1-2	-	-	TRBV4-1	TGCGCCAGCAGCCAAGACGGGAACTATGGCTACACCTTC	CASSQDGNYGYTF
14	TRBJ1-3	-	TRBD1	TRBV6-6	TGTGCCAGCAGTGACAGGGCTACTGGAAACACCATATATTTT	CASSDRATGNTIYF
14	TRBJ2-3	few	-	TRBV19	TGTGCCAGTAGTATCGGACAGAGCACAGATACGCAGTATTTT	CASSIGQSTDTQYF
16	TRBJ2-7	-	TRBD2	TRBV10-3	TGTGCCATCAGCGAGGGACTAGCGGGAGGTGTCGACGAGCAGTACTTC	CAISEGLAGGVDEQYF
15	TRBJ2-7	-	-	TRBV28	TGTGCCAGCAGTTTCATACCGTCCAGCTCCTACGAGCAGTACTTC	CASSFIPSSSYEQYF
16	TRBJ1-6	-	TRBD1	TRBV7-6	TGTGCCAGCAGCTTAGCGCAGGGGGCGGGGAATTCACCCCTCCACTTT	CASSLAQGAGNSPLHF
14	TRBJ2-1	-	TRBD2	TRBV30	TGTGCCTGGTCGACTAGCGGGAGCTACAATGAGCAGTTCTTC	CAWSTSGSYNEQFF
15	TRBJ2-2	-	TRBD1	TRBV2	TGTGCCAGCAGGCTAGGGGCAGGGGGAACCGGGGAGCTGTTTTTT	CASRLGAGGTGELFF
13	TRBJ1-1	-	-	TRBV6-1	TGTGCCAGCCTGGGCAGCCCACCCTGGGTAGCTTTCTTT	CASLGSPPWVAFF
18	TRBJ1-4	few	TRBD1	TRBV2	TGTGCCAGCATTCTCACCGGGACAGGGGGACCGCCCGGTGAAAAACTGTTTTTT	CASILTGTGGPPGEKLFF
17	TRBJ2-7	-	TRBD2	TRBV5-1	TGCGCCAGCAGCTTGTCCGGGAGGGCCTTAAGCTCCTACGAGCAGTACTTC	CASSLSGRALSSYEQYF
16	TRBJ2-2	-	-	TRBV7-3	TGTGCCAGCAGCGGAAGGGGCAGGGAGAACACCGGGGAGCTGTTTTTT	CASSGRGRENTGELFF
12	TRBJ2-1	-	TRBD2	TRBV7-2	TGTGCCAGCAGCTCTTTAGCGGGGTTGCTGTTCTTC	CASSSLAGLLFF
12	TRBJ1-1	few	-	TRBV6-1	TGTGCCAGCGGGGACACGGGGACTGAAGCTTTCTTT	CASGDTGTEAFF
14	TRBJ2-7	-	-	TRBV28	TGTGCCAGCAGTTATATGGGAGAGCCCCAAAAGCAGTACTTC	CASSYMGEPQKQYF
13	TRBJ1-2	-	-	TRBV28	TGTGCCAGCAGTGGGGACAAGGGCTATGGCTACACCTTC	CASSGDKGYGYTF
15	TRBJ2-7	-	TRBD2	TRBV28	TGTGCCAGCCACGGGGGGGTTGGGGCCTCCTACGAGCAGTACTTC	CASHGGVGASYEQYF
14	TRBJ1-2	-	-	TRBV5-4	TGTGCCAGCAGCTTCGCAGGGGATGGCTATGGCTACACCTTC	CASSFAGDGYGYTF
15	TRBJ2-7	-	-	TRBV7-2	TGTGCCAGCAGCTTGGGAGGTTCCCCCCTTGACGAGCAGTACTTC	CASSLGGSPLDEQYF
12	TRBJ1-1	few	TRBD1	TRBV14	TGTGCCAGCAAGGCAGGGGGGACTGAAGCTTTCTTT	CASKAGGTEAFF
14	TRBJ2-7	-	TRBD2	TRBV13	TGTGCCAGCAGCGTACTAGCGGGAAGCTACGAGCAGTACTTC	CASSVLAGSYEQYF